The rows below give T cell receptor beta chains drawn from one sample of a study of T-cell reconstitution after alpha-beta-depleted transplantation in children. TCRdb called the PCR reads again in MiXCR, with one record for every CDR3 protein. The sample carries about 1,000,000 distinct CDR3 sequences, roughly 29% recorded once. Material: PBMCs, mostly from graft donor cells, obtained 360 days after TCRalphabeta/CD19-depleted stem cell transplant. These receptor sequences come from a boy under two years old who had a stem cell transplant for SCID, so the T cells may come from the graft donor. The conserved cysteine and the conserved F or W are not part of the CDR3 here. A D gene is named only where the DNA matches it firmly. Size values are once, few and many counts, or a class for expanded clones, and some rows have none.

j_call,v_call,d_call,clone_size,cdr3_aa
TRBJ1-2,TRBV14,NA,NA,ASSQGVQATIR
TRBJ2-1,TRBV10-3,NA,NA,AISDGARIAEQF
TRBJ2-2,TRBV11-2,NA,few,ASSFGAPGELF
TRBJ2-2,TRBV5-1,TRBD2,NA,ASSLVLAGSTGELF
TRBJ2-1,TRBV12-3/TRBV12-4,NA,NA,ASSLLDISVYNEQF
TRBJ2-7,TRBV18,NA,NA,ASSEAGGTYEQY
TRBJ2-4,TRBV12-3/TRBV12-4,NA,NA,ASSLYNKNIQY
TRBJ2-5,TRBV2,TRBD2,NA,ASKGLAARETQY
TRBJ2-1,TRBV12-3/TRBV12-4,NA,NA,ASSLSPGEQF
TRBJ1-5,TRBV29-1,NA,NA,SVSTGDYNQPQH
TRBJ2-2,TRBV5-6,NA,NA,ASSLEGGANTGELF
TRBJ2-2,TRBV7-2,NA,NA,ASRKQIMSGELF
TRBJ2-7,TRBV4-3,NA,NA,ASSQGPDGHDYEQY
TRBJ2-1,TRBV5-1,TRBD2,many,ASSLEVRLADEQF
TRBJ2-3,TRBV2,TRBD2,NA,TSCGVPGLAGRHTDTQY
TRBJ1-2,TRBV4-2,NA,few,ASSQEVTSNYGYT
TRBJ2-5,TRBV5-1,TRBD2,NA,ASSLGTSGTQETQY
TRBJ2-3,TRBV11-2,TRBD2,NA,ASSFRGLAGGTDTQY
TRBJ1-1,TRBV9,NA,few,ASSVGVLTEAF
TRBJ1-4,TRBV7-8,NA,NA,ASSFGWLAQKLF
TRBJ2-3,TRBV10-3,NA,many,AISPGTFNGDTQY
TRBJ2-7,TRBV19,TRBD1,few,ASSIRDRGRRSEQY
TRBJ1-6,TRBV7-9,NA,few,ASSPGPKFSPLH
TRBJ2-3,TRBV10-3,TRBD2,NA,AISEVAGITDTQY
TRBJ1-6,TRBV12-3/TRBV12-4,TRBD1,NA,ASSFKTGGSPLH
TRBJ2-5,TRBV9,NA,NA,ASSSRGGEETQY
TRBJ2-2,TRBV5-1,NA,few,ASSLSSLGELF
TRBJ2-5,TRBV20-1,TRBD2,NA,SADLAGGPQETQY
TRBJ2-3,TRBV20-1,NA,few,SASRESRRDTQY
TRBJ2-1,TRBV25-1,TRBD1,few,ASSGRTGKAYNEQF
TRBJ2-5,TRBV20-1,NA,NA,SASSVTGTQY
TRBJ2-3,TRBV4-3,TRBD2,NA,ASSQLGSSGGATDTQY
TRBJ1-5,TRBV10-3,NA,few,AISGSGNQPQH
TRBJ2-3,TRBV12-3/TRBV12-4,NA,NA,ASSLYGGRGDTQY
TRBJ2-1,TRBV5-1,TRBD1,few,ASSRYHRGNSYNEQF
TRBJ1-4,TRBV5-1,TRBD1,NA,ASSLASSGTGEGKLF
TRBJ1-1,TRBV29-1,NA,NA,SVSRSNTEAF
TRBJ2-2,TRBV9,NA,NA,ASSGDFNTGELF
TRBJ2-7,TRBV29-1,NA,NA,SVGARAGSSYEQY
TRBJ1-1,TRBV7-9,TRBD1,few,ASSRTGGLTEAF
TRBJ2-1,TRBV6-5,TRBD2,NA,ASSYSSGGLNEQF
TRBJ2-3,TRBV2,NA,few,ASSEWDTSTDTQY
TRBJ2-7,TRBV4-3,NA,NA,ASSQDMTVLREQY
TRBJ2-5,TRBV5-1,NA,few,ASSLSPYQETQY
TRBJ2-3,TRBV29-1,NA,NA,SVEHGEGGLGTDTQY
TRBJ2-2,TRBV7-2,NA,few,ASSLDGAGELF
TRBJ2-3,TRBV6-1,NA,few,ASSAGLSALMHTQY
TRBJ1-1,TRBV10-3,NA,NA,AISSFRFEPFMNTEAF
TRBJ2-1,TRBV15,TRBD2,few,ATSREGGGVDNEQF
TRBJ2-3,TRBV25-1,TRBD1,NA,ASRAQGRDTQY
TRBJ1-2,TRBV4-1,NA,once,ASSQANRYGYT
TRBJ2-7,TRBV7-2,NA,few,ASSPLGQGISYEQY
TRBJ2-4,TRBV6-1,NA,few,ASSPTSTGAKNIQY
TRBJ2-7,TRBV12-3/TRBV12-4,NA,NA,ASSQYRAEQY